These 2 T cell receptor beta chains share one sample of origin, sequenced in a study of early T cells in non-severe SARS-CoV-2 infection. TCRdb processed the 5' RACE reads anew with MiXCR; each CDR3 protein has one entry. The table shows roughly 57,000 distinct CDR3 sequences, with roughly an eighth occurring only once. The specimen was whole blood. These TCRs come from an adult who was a healthcare worker with PCR-confirmed SARS-CoV-2 infection or an uninfected control (not recorded which).

The sample holds a few counts of this clonotype. The rearrangement joins TRBV5-1 to TRBJ2-6, with TRBD1 matching 11 bases. The V gene's germline CDR1 is SGHRS and CDR2 YFSETQ. CDR3 size: 16 residues. Losses at the gene ends were 4 bases for V and 2 bases for J; bases not matched to a gene: 2. The CDR3: CASSGQGAAGANVLTF. The CDR3 DNA reads TGCGCCAGCAGCGGACAGGGGGCGGCTGGGGCCAACGTCCTGACTTTC.

V and J are TRBV6-1 and TRBJ1-2, with TRBD1 matching 7 bases. V lost 5 bases to trimming and J lost 8 bases; unmatched junction nucleotides: 8. CDR3 length equals 13 residues. CDR1 is MNHNS, CDR2 SASEGT, per germline. The CDR3 nucleotides are TGTGCCAGCAGTCCGACAGGGCCGCGGGGCTACACCTTC. It yields the protein CASSPTGPRGYTF.